This TCR beta chain derives from a study of T cell responses to AZD1222 COVID-19 vaccine. TCRdb keeps only in-frame clones here, not all; method: immunoSEQ multiplex PCR. The sample lists about 21,000 clones, around 82% seen once, with 40% to 45% in the top ten. This clone has more than one count but fewer than ten. This TCR came from an adult in good health. The sample in question was peripheral blood, obtained on day 0 of AZD1222 vaccination.

The CDR3 reads CASGAFADTQYF. In DNA, the CDR3 is TGCGCCAGCGGGGCGTTTGCAGATACGCAGTATTTT. The chain joins TRBV10-2 to TRBJ2-3; tentatively, D is TRBD1 (5 bases). With 8 bases removed from V and 4 bases from J, the gap between germline ends came to 10 bases. Germline V gene data show CDR1 as WSHSY and CDR2 as SAAADI. The CDR3 is made up of 12 amino acids.